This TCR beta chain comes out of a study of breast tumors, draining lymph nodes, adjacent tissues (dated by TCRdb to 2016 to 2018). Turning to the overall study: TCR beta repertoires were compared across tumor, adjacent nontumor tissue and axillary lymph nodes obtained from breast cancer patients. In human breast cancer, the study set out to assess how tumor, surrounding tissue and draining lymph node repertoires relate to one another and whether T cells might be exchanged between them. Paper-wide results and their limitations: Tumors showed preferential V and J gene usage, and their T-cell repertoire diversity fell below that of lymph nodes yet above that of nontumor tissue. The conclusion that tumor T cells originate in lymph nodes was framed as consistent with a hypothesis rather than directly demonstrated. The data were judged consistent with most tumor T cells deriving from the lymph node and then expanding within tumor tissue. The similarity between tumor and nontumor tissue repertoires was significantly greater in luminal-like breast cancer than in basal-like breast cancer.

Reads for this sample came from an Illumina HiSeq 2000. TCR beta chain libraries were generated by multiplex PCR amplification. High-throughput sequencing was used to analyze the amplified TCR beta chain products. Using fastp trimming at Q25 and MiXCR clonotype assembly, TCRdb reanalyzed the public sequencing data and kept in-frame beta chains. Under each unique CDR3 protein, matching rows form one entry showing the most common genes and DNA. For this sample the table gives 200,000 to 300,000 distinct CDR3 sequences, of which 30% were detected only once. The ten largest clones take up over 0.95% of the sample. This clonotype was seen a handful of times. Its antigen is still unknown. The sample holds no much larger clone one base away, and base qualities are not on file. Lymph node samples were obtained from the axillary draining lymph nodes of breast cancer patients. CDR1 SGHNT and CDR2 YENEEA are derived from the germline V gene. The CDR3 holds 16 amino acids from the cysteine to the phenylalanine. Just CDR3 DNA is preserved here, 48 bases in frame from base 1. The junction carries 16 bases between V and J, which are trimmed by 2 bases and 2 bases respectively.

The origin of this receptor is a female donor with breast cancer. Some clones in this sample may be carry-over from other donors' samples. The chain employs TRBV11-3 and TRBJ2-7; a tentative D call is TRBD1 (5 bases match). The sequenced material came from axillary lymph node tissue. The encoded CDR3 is CASSLMGPQAPYEQYF. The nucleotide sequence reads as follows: TGTGCCAGCAGCTTAATGGGGCCCCAAGCACCCTACGAGCAGTACTTC.